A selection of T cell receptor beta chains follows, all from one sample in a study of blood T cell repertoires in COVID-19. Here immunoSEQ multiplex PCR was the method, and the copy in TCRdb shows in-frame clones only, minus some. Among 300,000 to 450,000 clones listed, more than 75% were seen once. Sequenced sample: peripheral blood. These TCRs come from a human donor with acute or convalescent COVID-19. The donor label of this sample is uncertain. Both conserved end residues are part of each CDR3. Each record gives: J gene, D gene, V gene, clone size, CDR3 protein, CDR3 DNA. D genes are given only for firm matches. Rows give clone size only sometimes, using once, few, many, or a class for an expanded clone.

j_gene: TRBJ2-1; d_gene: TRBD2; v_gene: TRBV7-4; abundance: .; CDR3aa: CASSPRLAGQFF; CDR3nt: TGTGCCAGCAGCCCTAGACTAGCGGGGCAGTTCTTC
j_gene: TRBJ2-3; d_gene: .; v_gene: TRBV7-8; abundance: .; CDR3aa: CASSLASGPSTDTQYF; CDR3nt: TGTGCCAGCAGCTTAGCAAGCGGCCCGAGCACAGATACGCAGTATTTT
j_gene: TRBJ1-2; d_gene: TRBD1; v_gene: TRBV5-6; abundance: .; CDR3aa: CASSLKGYGGGAGYTF; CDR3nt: TGTGCCAGCAGCTTGAAGGGGTATGGAGGGGGCGCCGGCTACACCTTC
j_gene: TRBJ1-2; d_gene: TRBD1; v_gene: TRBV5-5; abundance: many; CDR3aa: CASSSIGTGGRGYTF; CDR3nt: TGTGCCAGCAGCTCAATCGGGACAGGGGGTAGAGGCTACACCTTC
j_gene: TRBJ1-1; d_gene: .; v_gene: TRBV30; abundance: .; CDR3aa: CAWSGWDISNTEAFF; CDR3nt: TGTGCCTGGAGTGGATGGGACATTTCGAACACTGAAGCTTTCTTT
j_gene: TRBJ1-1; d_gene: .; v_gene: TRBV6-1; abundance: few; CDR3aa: CASSENEGNTEAFF; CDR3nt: TGTGCCAGCAGTGAAAATGAGGGGAACACTGAAGCTTTCTTT
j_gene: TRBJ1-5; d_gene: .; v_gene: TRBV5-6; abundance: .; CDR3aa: CASSLGGSQPQHF; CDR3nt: TGTGCCAGCAGCTTGGGGGGCTCTCAGCCCCAGCATTTT
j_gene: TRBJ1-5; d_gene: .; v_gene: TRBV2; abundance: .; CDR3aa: CASSEISKRNQPQHF; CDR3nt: TGTGCCAGCAGTGAAATCAGTAAACGCAATCAGCCCCAGCATTTT
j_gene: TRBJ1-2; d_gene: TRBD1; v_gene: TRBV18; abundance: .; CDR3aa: CASSPGTGVNYGYTF; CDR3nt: TGTGCCAGCTCACCGGGGACAGGGGTTAACTATGGCTACACCTTC
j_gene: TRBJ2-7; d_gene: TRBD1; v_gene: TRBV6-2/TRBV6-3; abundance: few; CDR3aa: CASSYTGQVTDEQYF; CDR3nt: TGTGCCAGCAGTTACACTGGACAGGTTACAGACGAGCAGTACTTC
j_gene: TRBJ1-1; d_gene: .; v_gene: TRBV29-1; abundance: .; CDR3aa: CSVAKTVANTEAFF; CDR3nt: TGCAGCGTTGCTAAGACAGTCGCAAACACTGAAGCTTTCTTT
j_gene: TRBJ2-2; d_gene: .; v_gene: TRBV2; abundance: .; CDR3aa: CASSERPSPGELFF; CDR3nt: TGTGCCAGCAGTGAGCGGCCCAGCCCCGGGGAGCTGTTTTTT
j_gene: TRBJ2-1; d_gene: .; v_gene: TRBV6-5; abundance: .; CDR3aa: CASRGGRGSYNEQFF; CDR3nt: TGTGCCAGCAGGGGCGGCAGGGGATCCTACAATGAGCAGTTCTTC
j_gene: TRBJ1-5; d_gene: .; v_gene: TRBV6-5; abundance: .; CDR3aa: CASSYSRSNQPQHF; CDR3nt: TGTGCCAGCAGTTACTCGCGGAGTAATCAGCCCCAGCATTTT
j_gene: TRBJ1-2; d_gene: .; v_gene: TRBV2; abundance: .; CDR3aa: CASRIHRDYGYTF; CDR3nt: TGTGCCAGCAGGATACACAGGGACTATGGCTACACCTTC
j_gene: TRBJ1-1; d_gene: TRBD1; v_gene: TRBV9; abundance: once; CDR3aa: CASSALTGAATEAFF; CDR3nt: TGTGCCAGCAGTGCCCTGACAGGGGCGGCCACTGAAGCTTTCTTT
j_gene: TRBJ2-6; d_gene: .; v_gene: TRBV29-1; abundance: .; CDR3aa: CSALSGANVLTF; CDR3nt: TGCAGCGCGCTATCTGGGGCCAACGTCCTGACTTTC
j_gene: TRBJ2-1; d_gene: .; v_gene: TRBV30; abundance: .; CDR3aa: CAWSYQKYNEQFF; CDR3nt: TGTGCCTGGAGTTACCAGAAATACAATGAGCAGTTCTTC
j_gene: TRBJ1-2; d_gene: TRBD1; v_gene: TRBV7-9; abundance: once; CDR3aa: CASSHESRGTETF; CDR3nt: TGTGCCAGCAGCCACGAATCTCGGGGGACAGAAACCTTC
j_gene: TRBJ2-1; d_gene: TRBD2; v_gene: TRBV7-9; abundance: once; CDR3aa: CASSLPSGKDEQFF; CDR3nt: TGTGCCAGCAGCTTACCTAGCGGGAAGGATGAGCAGTTCTTC
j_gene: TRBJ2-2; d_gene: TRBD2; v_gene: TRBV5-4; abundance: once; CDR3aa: CASSPSEAGAGELFF; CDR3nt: TGTGCCAGCAGTCCCTCCGAAGCGGGAGCCGGGGAGCTGTTTTTT
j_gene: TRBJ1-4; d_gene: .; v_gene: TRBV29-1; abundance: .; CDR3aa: CSVGEEGEKLFF; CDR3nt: TGCAGCGTGGGAGAGGAGGGGGAAAAACTGTTTTTT
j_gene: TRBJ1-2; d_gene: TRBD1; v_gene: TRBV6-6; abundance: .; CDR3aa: CASRPGQESGYTF; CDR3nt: TGTGCCAGCAGGCCCGGACAGGAGAGTGGCTACACCTTC
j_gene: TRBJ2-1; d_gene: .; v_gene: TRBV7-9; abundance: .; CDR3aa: CASSLASGFSSYNEQFF; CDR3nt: TGTGCCAGCAGCTTAGCCTCCGGGTTCAGCTCCTACAATGAGCAGTTCTTC
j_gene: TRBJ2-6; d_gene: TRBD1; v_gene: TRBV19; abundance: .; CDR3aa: CASSIDPGGFTGANVLTF; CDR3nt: TGTGCCAGTAGTATAGATCCAGGGGGCTTTACTGGGGCCAACGTCCTGACTTTC
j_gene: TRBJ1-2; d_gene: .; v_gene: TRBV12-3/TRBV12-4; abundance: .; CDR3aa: CASSSTGIRGYTF; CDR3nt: TGTGCCAGCAGTTCCACAGGGATCCGTGGCTACACCTTC
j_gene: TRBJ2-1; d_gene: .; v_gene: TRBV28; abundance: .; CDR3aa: CASSLWGGRKNEQFF; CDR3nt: TGTGCCAGCAGTTTATGGGGAGGTAGGAAAAATGAGCAGTTCTTC
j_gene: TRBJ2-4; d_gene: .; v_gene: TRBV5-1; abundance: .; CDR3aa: CASSLFPPPDIQYF; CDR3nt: TGCGCCAGCAGCCTATTCCCACCCCCGGACATTCAGTACTTC
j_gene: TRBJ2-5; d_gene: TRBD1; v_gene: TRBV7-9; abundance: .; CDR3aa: CVSSLVGTGRRKKQETQYF; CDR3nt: TGTGTCAGCAGCTTAGTGGGGACAGGGAGAAGAAAAAAGCAAGAGACCCAGTACTTC
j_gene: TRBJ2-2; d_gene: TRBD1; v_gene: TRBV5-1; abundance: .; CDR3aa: CASSLRQGPGELFF; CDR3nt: TGCGCCAGCAGCTTAAGACAGGGACCCGGGGAGCTGTTTTTT
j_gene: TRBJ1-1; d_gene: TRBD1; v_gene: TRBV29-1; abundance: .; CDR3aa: CSVEPGQADTEAFF; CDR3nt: TGCAGCGTTGAACCGGGACAGGCGGACACTGAAGCTTTCTTT
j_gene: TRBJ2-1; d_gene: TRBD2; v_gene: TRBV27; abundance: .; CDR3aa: CASSLDSGSSYNEQFF; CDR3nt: TGTGCCAGCAGTTTGGATAGCGGGTCTTCCTACAATGAGCAGTTCTTC
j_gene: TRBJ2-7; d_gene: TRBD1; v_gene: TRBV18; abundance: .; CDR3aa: CASSSLDRSGEQYF; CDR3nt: TGTGCCAGCTCATCTCTGGACAGGTCTGGCGAGCAGTACTTC
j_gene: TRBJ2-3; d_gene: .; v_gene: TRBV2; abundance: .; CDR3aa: CASSVGGTRTDTQYF; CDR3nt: TGTGCCAGCAGTGTCGGAGGGACCCGCACAGATACGCAGTATTTT
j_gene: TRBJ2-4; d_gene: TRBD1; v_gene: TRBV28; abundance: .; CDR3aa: CASRSPGQGEGLLGIQYF; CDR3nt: TGTGCCAGCAGATCTCCGGGACAGGGGGAAGGCCTACTTGGCATTCAGTACTTC
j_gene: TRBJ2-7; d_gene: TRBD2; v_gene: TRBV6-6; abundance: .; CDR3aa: CASSYSTSGGLEQYF; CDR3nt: TGTGCCAGCAGTTACTCGACTAGCGGGGGCCTCGAGCAGTACTTC
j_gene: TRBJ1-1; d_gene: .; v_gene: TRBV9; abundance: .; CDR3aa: CASSARGHTEAFF; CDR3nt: TGTGCCAGCAGCGCGCGTGGTCACACTGAAGCTTTCTTT
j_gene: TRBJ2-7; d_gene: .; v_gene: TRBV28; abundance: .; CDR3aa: CASCMAGGSYEQYF; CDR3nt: TGTGCCAGCTGTATGGCGGGTGGCTCCTACGAGCAGTACTTC
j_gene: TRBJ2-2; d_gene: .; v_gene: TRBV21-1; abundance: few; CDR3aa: CASSPFSTGTSFTGELFF; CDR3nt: TGTGCCAGCAGCCCGTTTTCGACGGGGACAAGCTTCACCGGGGAGCTGTTTTTT
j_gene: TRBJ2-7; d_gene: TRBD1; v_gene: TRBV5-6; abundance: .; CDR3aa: CASSPILQGYEQYF; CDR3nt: TGTGCCAGCAGCCCGATATTACAGGGGTACGAGCAGTACTTC
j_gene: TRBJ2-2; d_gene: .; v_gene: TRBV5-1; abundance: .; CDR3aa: CASSVGGYTGELFF; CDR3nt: TGCGCCAGCAGTGTAGGGGGTTACACCGGGGAGCTGTTTTTT
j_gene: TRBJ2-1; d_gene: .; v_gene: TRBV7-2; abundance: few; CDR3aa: CASSLLLANEQFF; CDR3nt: TGTGCCAGCAGCTTACTTCTAGCGAATGAGCAGTTCTTC
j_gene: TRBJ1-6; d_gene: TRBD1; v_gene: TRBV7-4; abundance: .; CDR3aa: CASSQWTGTWFNSNNSPLHF; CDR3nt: TGTGCCAGCAGCCAATGGACAGGGACATGGTTCAATTCGAATAATTCACCCCTCCACTTT
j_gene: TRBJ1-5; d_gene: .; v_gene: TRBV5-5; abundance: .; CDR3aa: CASSLTGQRLSNQPQHF; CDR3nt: TGTGCCAGCAGCTTAACGGGACAAAGATTAAGCAATCAGCCCCAGCATTTT
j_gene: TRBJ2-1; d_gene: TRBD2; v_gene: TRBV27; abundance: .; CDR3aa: CASSKRGASYNEQFF; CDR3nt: TGTGCCAGCAGTAAGCGGGGGGCTTCCTACAATGAGCAGTTCTTC
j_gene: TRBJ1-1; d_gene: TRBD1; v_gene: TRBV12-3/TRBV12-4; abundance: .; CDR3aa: CASSLGTGKAFF; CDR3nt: TGTGCCAGCAGTCTCGGGACAGGGAAAGCTTTCTTT
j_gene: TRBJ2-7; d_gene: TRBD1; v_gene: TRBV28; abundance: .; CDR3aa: CASSLGQGAYEQYF; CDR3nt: TGTGCCAGCAGTTTAGGGCAGGGGGCATACGAGCAGTACTTC
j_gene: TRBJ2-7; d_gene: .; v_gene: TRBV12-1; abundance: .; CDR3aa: CASSSSRTSGALYEQYF; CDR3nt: TGTGCCAGCAGCTCTTCCCGGACTAGCGGGGCCCTCTACGAGCAGTACTTC
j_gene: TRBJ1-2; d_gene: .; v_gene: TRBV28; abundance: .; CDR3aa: CASSLSQGGYTF; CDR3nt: TGTGCCAGCAGTTTATCCCAGGGTGGCTACACCTTC
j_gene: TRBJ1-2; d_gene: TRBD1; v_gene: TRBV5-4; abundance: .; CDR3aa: CASRPDRLANYGYTF; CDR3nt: TGTGCCAGCAGACCGGACAGGTTAGCTAACTATGGCTACACCTTC
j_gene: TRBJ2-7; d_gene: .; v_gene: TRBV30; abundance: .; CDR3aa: CAWSAGLDSSYEQYF; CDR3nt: TGTGCCTGGAGTGCCGGACTGGACAGTTCCTACGAGCAGTACTTC
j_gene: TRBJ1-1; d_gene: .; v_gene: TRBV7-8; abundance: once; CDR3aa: CASSLVENRKNTEAFF; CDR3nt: TGTGCCAGCAGCTTAGTTGAGAACCGCAAGAACACTGAAGCTTTCTTT